What follows describes a single T cell receptor beta chain. Its matching antigen is unknown. This sample was included in a study of PD-1 blockade in mismatch repair-deficient tumors. Across the study: All were previously treated, progressing patients with some twelve mismatch repair-deficient cancer types. Study outcomes and limitations: After pembrolizumab, tumor-resident clones rose rapidly, then generally contracted before radiologic responses.

Measured with immunoSEQ multiplex PCR; TCRdb has only the in-frame clones, and not every one. The sample holds 95,000 to 150,000 clones, 70% to 90% seen once. The TCR-sequenced patients were a few responders to pembrolizumab. Trimming cost V 1 base and J 2 bases, with 10 bases left between them. Germline V gene data show CDR1 as SGHRS and CDR2 as YFSETQ. This CDR3 contains 15 residues. The origin of this receptor is an adult with mismatch repair-deficient cancer. The material sequenced was peripheral blood, taken 44 weeks after starting pembrolizumab. The J gene is TRBJ2-1, the V gene TRBV5-1; D ambiguous. The CDR3 loop is CASSLYVFPYNEQFF. DNA for the CDR3: TGCGCCAGCAGCTTGTATGTTTTTCCCTACAATGAGCAGTTCTTC.